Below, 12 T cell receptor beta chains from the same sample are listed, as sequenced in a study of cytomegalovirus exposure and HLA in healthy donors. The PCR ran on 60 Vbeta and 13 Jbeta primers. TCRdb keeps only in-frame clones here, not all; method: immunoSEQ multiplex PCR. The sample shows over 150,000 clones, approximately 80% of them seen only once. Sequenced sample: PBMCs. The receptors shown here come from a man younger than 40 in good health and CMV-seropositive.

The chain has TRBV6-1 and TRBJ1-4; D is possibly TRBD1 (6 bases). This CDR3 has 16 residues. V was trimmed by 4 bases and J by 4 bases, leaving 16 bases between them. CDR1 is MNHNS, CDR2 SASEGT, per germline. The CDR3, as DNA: TGTGCCAGCAGTGGAGGACAGAGGTGGAGTAATGAAAAACTGTTTTTT. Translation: CASSGGQRWSNEKLFF.

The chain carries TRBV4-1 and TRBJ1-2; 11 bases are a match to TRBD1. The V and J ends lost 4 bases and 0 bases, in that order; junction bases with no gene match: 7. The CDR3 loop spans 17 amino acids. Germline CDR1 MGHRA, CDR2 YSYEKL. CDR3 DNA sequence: TGCGCCAGCAGCCCACTCGGACAGGGGGCTGCTAACTATGGCTACACCTTC. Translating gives CASSPLGQGAANYGYTF.

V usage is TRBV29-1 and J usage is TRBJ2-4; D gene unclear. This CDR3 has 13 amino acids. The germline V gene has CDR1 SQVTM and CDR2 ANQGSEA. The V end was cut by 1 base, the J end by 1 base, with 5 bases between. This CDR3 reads CSVEGRAKNIQYF. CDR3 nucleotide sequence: TGCAGCGTTGAAGGGCGGGCCAAAAACATTCAGTACTTC.

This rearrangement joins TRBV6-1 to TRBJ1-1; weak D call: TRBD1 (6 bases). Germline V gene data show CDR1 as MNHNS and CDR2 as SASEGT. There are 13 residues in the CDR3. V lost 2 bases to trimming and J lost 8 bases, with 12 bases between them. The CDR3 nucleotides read TGTGCCAGCAGTGAATCAGGGGAGGGGGAAGCTTTCTTT. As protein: CASSESGEGEAFF.

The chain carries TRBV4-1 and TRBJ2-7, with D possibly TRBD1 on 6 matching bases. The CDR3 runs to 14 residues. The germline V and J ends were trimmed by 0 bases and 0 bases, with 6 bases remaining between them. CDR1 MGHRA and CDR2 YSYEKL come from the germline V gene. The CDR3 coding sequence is TGCGCCAGCAGCCAAGAGGACAGCTCCTACGAGCAGTACTTC. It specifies CASSQEDSSYEQYF.

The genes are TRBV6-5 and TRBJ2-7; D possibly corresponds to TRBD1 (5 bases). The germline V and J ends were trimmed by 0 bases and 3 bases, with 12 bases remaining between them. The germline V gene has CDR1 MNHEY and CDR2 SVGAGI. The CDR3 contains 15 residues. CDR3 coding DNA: TGTGCCAGCAGTTACTCGATTTCAGGGAACTACGAGCAGTACTTC. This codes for CASSYSISGNYEQYF.

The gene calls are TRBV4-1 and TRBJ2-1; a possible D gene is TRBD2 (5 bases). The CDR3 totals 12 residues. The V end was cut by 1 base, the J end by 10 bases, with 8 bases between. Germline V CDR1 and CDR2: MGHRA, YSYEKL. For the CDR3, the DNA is TGCGCCAGCAGCCAAGTTGGGGAGGAGCAGTTCTTC. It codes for CASSQVGEEQFF.

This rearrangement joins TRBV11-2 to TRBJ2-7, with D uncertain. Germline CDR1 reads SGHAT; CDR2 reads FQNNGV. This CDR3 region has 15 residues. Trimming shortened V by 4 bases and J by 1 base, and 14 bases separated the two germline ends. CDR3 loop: CASSSITDGSYEQYF. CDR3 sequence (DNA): TGTGCCAGCAGCTCCATCACAGACGGATCCTACGAGCAGTACTTC. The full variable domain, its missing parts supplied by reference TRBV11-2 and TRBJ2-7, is EAGVAQSPRYKIIEKRQSVAFWCNPISGHATLYWYQQILGQGPKLLIQFQNNGVVDDSQLPKDRFSAERLKGVDSTLKIQPAKLEDSAVYLCASSSITDGSYEQYFGPGTRLTVT.

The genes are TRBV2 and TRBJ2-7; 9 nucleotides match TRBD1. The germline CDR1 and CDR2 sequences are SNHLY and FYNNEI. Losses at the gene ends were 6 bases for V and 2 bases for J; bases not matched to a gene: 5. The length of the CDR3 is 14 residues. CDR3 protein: CASRRTGAPYEQYF. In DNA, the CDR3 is TGTGCCAGCAGAAGGACAGGGGCTCCCTACGAGCAGTACTTC.

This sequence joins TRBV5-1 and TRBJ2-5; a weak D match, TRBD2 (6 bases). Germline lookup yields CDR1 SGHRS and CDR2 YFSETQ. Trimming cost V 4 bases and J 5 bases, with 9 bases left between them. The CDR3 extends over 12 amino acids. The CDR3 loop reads CASSRAGETQYF. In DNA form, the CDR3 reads TGCGCCAGCAGCAGGGCGGGGGAGACCCAGTACTTC.

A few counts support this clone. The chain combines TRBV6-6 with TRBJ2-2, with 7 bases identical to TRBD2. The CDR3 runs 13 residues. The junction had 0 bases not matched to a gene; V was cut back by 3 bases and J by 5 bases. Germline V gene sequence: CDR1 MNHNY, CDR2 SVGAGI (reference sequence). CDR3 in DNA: TGTGCCAGCAGTTATAGCGGGACCGGGGAGCTGTTTTTT. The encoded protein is CASSYSGTGELFF.

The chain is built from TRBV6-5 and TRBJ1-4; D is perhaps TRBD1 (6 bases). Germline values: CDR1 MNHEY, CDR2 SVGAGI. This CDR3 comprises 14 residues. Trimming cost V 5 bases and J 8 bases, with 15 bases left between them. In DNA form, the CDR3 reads TGTGCCAGCAGTCGGTCACAGGGCCAAGAAAAACTGTTTTTT. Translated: CASSRSQGQEKLFF.